Following are 22 T cell receptor beta chains from one sample sequenced in a study of tumor and adjacent non-tumor tissue in lung cancer. A modified ARM-PCR protocol with three rounds of nested PCR amplified TCRbeta. TCRdb passed the multiplex PCR reads through MiXCR, listing each CDR3 protein once. In the table there are 70,000 or so distinct CDR3 sequences, just under 60% of which are singletons. No cell sorting was done before RNA was extracted from the tissue. The material sequenced was lung tumor tissue. The receptors stem from a man aged 50-59 years with non-small cell lung cancer.

In the case of this clonotype: A much larger clone is a single base away; this may be a read error. This chain joins TRBV4-1 and TRBJ2-1; TRBD1 agrees at 7 bases. Unmatched junction bases numbered 6, after V lost 4 bases and J lost 3 bases. Looked up from germline, CDR1 is MGHRA and CDR2 is YSYEKL. This CDR3 comprises 15 residues. The CDR3 loop reads CASSLRQGHYNEQFF. Here the CDR3 DNA reads TGCGCCAGCAGCCTTCGACAGGGTCACTACAATGAGCAGTTCTTC.

Note on this clonotype: An end of the junction does not agree with germline; a read error may underlie this. The CDR3 DNA reads TGTGCCAGCAGTCCCGGTGTTGAGGGTACTGGAGCTTTCTTT. Translation: CASSPGVEGTGAFF. The rearrangement uses TRBV12-3 or TRBV12-4 and TRBJ1-1; D ambiguous. The CDR3 has 14 amino acids.

Comments on this clonotype: A read error may explain this, as a much larger clone is one base away. The chain recombines TRBV10-3 with TRBJ2-1; TRBD2 aligns across 11 bases. This CDR3 has 15 residues. Germline CDR1 and CDR2: ENHRY and SYGVKD. Trimming cost V 10 bases and J 7 bases; bases outside gene matches: 12. In nucleotides, the CDR3 is TGTGCCAGAGGACAGCAACTAGCGGGAGTGAATGAGCAGTTCTTC. Encoded protein: CARGQQLAGVNEQFF.

To note about this clonotype: This may be a read error, as it is one base from a much larger clone. The V and J genes are TRBV29-1 and TRBJ2-2; no reliable D call. The CDR3 has 13 amino acids. V lost 7 bases and J 6 bases, leaving 15 bases between the germline ends. The germline V gene encodes CDR1 SQVTM and CDR2 ANQGSEA. The CDR3 here is CSATTFVAGELFF. The CDR3 region has the DNA TGCAGCGCCACTACCTTTGTCGCCGGGGAGCTGTTTTTT.

CDR3 protein: CASRRGLYEQYF. The CDR3 nucleotides are TGTGCCAGCAGAAGGGGGCTTTACGAGCAGTACTTC. The rearrangement joins TRBV28 to TRBJ2-7, with 7 positions matching TRBD1. This CDR3 has 12 amino acids. Looked up from germline, CDR1 is MDHEN and CDR2 is SYDVKM. V trimming: 6 bases; J trimming: 4 bases; junction bases outside the gene matches: 3.

This clonotype has just one count. A clone one base away is much larger, so this may be a read error. The chain recombines TRBV6-2 or TRBV6-3 with TRBJ1-6, with D possibly matching TRBD1 (5 bases). The CDR3 has 16 residues. Germline V CDR1 and CDR2: MNHEY, SVGEGT. The CDR3 DNA reads as TGTGCCAACAGTTACTATCAAGGGACTGGAGTTTCACCCCTCCACTTT. Translating gives CANSYYQGTGVSPLHF.

The table lists this clonotype with a few counts. The rearrangement joins TRBV28 to TRBJ2-1; 7 bases map to TRBD1. Germline assignment: CDR1 MDHEN and CDR2 SYDVKM. The ends lost 6 bases at V and 3 bases at J; junction bases unmatched: 8. The CDR3 is 15 amino acids. CDR3 in DNA: TGTGCCAGCAGCACACAGGGGTCGGGCTACAATGAGCAGTTCTTC. It yields the protein CASSTQGSGYNEQFF.

With regard to this clonotype: Since the CDR3 does not end with the conserved phenylalanine or tryptophan, this likely comes from a read error. The chain links TRBV28 to TRBJ2-7; TRBD2 agrees at 7 bases. The germline gives CDR1 MDHEN, CDR2 SYDVKM. CDR3 length: 16 residues. V gave up 4 bases and J gave up 3 bases; unmatched junction bases: 12. In DNA form, the CDR3 reads TGTGCCAGCAGTTCCTTGACTAGCAGGAGACGCTACGAGCAGTACCTC. The encoded protein is CASSSLTSRRRYEQYL.

This clonotype appeared a few times. The chain uses TRBV20-1 and TRBJ2-7; D remains ambiguous. This CDR3 contains 13 residues. Germline loops: CDR1 DFQATT, CDR2 SNEGSKA (reference sequence). Trimming cost V 3 bases and J 3 bases, with 12 bases left between them. As DNA, the CDR3 is TGCAGTGCTAGTGCGGCGGAGAACTACGAGCAGTACTTC. This encodes CSASAAENYEQYF.

Regarding this clonotype: Its ends do not fully match the called genes, so a read error is possible. The chain employs TRBV2 and TRBJ2-5, with 10 bases aligning to TRBD2. The CDR3 spans 14 residues. CDR1 SNHLY and CDR2 FYNNEI come from the germline V gene. CDR3 sequence (DNA): TGTGACAGCAGTTTAGCGGGGGGCCAAGAGACCCAGTACTTC. Its protein is CDSSLAGGQETQYF.

This clonotype occurred a few times. This may be a read error, as it is one base from a much larger clone. The V and J genes are TRBV5-1 and TRBJ2-7; the match to TRBD1 covers 7 bases. Germline V CDR1 and CDR2: SGHRS, YFSETQ. This CDR3 comprises 14 residues. The V segment lost 3 bases and the J segment 1 base; nucleotides outside the gene matches: 4. CDR3 in DNA: TGCGCCAGCAGCTGTGGGACAGATTCCTACGAGCAGTACTTC. Its protein product is CASSCGTDSYEQYF.

About this clonotype: One junction end does not reproduce the germline sequence, and a read error may be involved. The chain couples TRBV5-1 to TRBJ2-1; D may be TRBD1 (6 bases). This CDR3 is built from 15 residues. Germline V gene lookup returns CDR1 SGHRS and CDR2 YFSETQ. The CDR3 nucleotides read TGCGCCAGCACCCCAGGGGAAAGCTCCTACAATGAGCAGTCGTTC. Protein: CASTPGESSYNEQSF.

This clonotype was picked up a small number of times. CDR3 DNA sequence: TGTGCCATCTCGACAGGGGGCTGGGATACGCAGTATTTT. It specifies CAISTGGWDTQYF. The chain has TRBV19 and TRBJ2-3; 10 nucleotides line up with TRBD1. V shed 10 bases and J 6 bases; nucleotides not matched to a gene: 7. The CDR3 has 13 residues. Germline CDR1 is LNHDA and CDR2 is SQIVND (reference sequence).

Concerning this clonotype itself: The junction and the germline gene differ at one end; a read error may be behind it. The genes are TRBV11-2 and TRBJ2-1, with TRBD2 identical over 16 bases. The V gene's germline CDR1 is SGHAT and CDR2 FQNNGV. This CDR3 comprises 16 residues. CDR3 bases: TGTGTCAGCAGTACCGGGACTAGCGGGGGGGTCCAGGAGCAGTTCTTC. Translated, it gives CVSSTGTSGGVQEQFF.

This clonotype was recorded at least ten times. A clone one base away is much larger, so this may be a read error. The V gene is TRBV5-6, the J gene TRBJ2-5, with D possibly being TRBD2 (6 bases). This CDR3 has 12 amino acids. The V end lost 5 bases, the J end lost 7 bases, and 12 bases lay between the germline ends. The germline CDR1 and CDR2 sequences are SGHDT and YYEEEE. Here the CDR3 reads CASRRLGGTQYF. Written as DNA, the CDR3 is TGTGCCAGCAGGCGACTAGGAGGGACCCAGTACTTC.

This clonotype was recorded a few times. The chain carries TRBV20-1 and TRBJ2-1; 10 bases fit TRBD2. V lost 4 bases and J lost 7; bases outside the gene matches: 7. There are 14 residues in the CDR3. Germline V gene sequence: CDR1 DFQATT, CDR2 SNEGSKA (reference sequence). The CDR3 coding sequence is TGCAGTGCTAATAGGAGCGGGAGGGGGAATGAGCAGTTCTTC. Its translation is CSANRSGRGNEQFF.

To note about this clonotype: The junction does not match germline at one end; this may be a read error. J is TRBJ1-5 and V is TRBV6-5; D may be TRBD1 (5 bases). The CDR3 consists of 13 residues. Germline lookup yields CDR1 MNHEY and CDR2 SVGAGI. CDR3 sequence reads: CDSSYGHGQPQHF. CDR3 DNA: TGTGACAGCAGTTATGGACATGGTCAGCCCCAGCATTTT.

At least ten counts were recorded for this clonotype. This chain links TRBV28 with TRBJ1-1, with D tentatively TRBD1 (5 bases). The CDR3 is 11 amino acids. Per the germline V gene, CDR1 is MDHEN and CDR2 is SYDVKM. Trimming shortened V by 3 bases and J by 10 bases, and 9 bases separated the two germline ends. This chain's CDR3 is CASSFAGRAFF. CDR3 DNA: TGTGCCAGCAGTTTTGCAGGGAGAGCTTTCTTT.

This chain uses TRBV28 with TRBJ2-5; the match to TRBD2 covers 10 bases. CDR3 length: 16 residues. V dropped 11 bases and J dropped 4; count of bases not matched to a gene: 16. Germline loops: CDR1 MDHEN, CDR2 SYDVKM. The CDR3 sequence is CACGLSLAGGRETQYF. The CDR3 nucleotides read TGTGCCTGCGGTTTATCCTTAGCGGGAGGAAGAGAGACCCAGTACTTC.

V is TRBV20-1 and J is TRBJ2-3; 8 bases are a match to TRBD2. Germline loops: CDR1 DFQATT, CDR2 SNEGSKA (reference sequence). There are 16 residues in the CDR3. The J segment lost 0 bases and the V segment lost 3 bases, leaving 8 bases of the junction unmatched. CDR3 loop: CSASGDSGTSTDTQYF. CDR3 DNA sequence: TGCAGTGCTAGTGGCGATAGCGGGACTAGCACAGATACGCAGTATTTT.

Only one count was recorded for this clonotype. The conserved phenylalanine or tryptophan is not found at the CDR3 terminus, so this likely reflects a read error. The rearrangement joins TRBV12-3 or TRBV12-4 to TRBJ2-5; 9 nucleotides align to TRBD1. This CDR3 region has 15 residues. CDR3 nucleotides: TGTGCCAGCAGTTTCAACAGGGGGCGAGGAGAGATCCAGTACTTA. As protein: CASSFNRGRGEIQYL.

Regarding this clonotype: Just one base apart from a much larger clone, this may be a read error. The V call is TRBV5-1, the J call TRBJ2-1, with D tentatively TRBD1 (5 bases). CDR3 length: 14 amino acids. Germline values: CDR1 SGHRS, CDR2 YFSETQ. The CDR3 DNA sequence: TGCGCCAGCCGTCCCACCCCCCAGGGCAATGAGCACTTCTTC. Translating gives CASRPTPQGNEHFF.